The 2 T cell receptor beta chains below were found in one sample sequenced in a study of blood T cell repertoires in COVID-19. Sequencing was performed with immunoSEQ multiplex PCR; in TCRdb, only in-frame clones are kept and a portion is missing. The repertoire has 200,000 to 250,000 clones, 65% to 90% of them found once; the top ten carry about 4.1%. The sequenced sample was peripheral blood. These receptors were obtained from a man aged 50 to 59 with acute or convalescent COVID-19.

The rearrangement joins TRBV6-5 to TRBJ2-2; TRBD1 matches at 8 bases. The J segment lost 4 bases and the V segment lost 7 bases, leaving 5 bases of the junction unmatched. Germline V gene lookup returns CDR1 MNHEY and CDR2 SVGAGI. This CDR3 contains 14 residues. Here the CDR3 reads CASNRDRITGELFF. CDR3 nucleotide sequence: TGTGCCAGCAATCGGGACAGGATCACCGGGGAGCTGTTTTTT.

The chain links TRBV5-1 to TRBJ1-1; 9 nucleotides line up with TRBD1. The length of the CDR3 is 15 residues. The V and J ends lost 4 bases and 1 base, in that order; junction bases with no gene match: 5. CDR1 and CDR2 from the germline V gene are SGHRS and YFSETQ. This CDR3 is CASSRGQGQNTEAFF. The DNA of the CDR3 is TGCGCCAGCAGCAGGGGACAGGGCCAGAACACTGAAGCTTTCTTT. Using reference TRBV5-1 and TRBJ1-1 for the parts outside the CDR3, the full variable domain is KAGVTQTPRYLIKTRGQQVTLSCSPISGHRSVSWYQQTPGQGLQFLFEYFSETQRNKGNFPGRFSGRQFSNSRSEMNVSTLELGDSALYLCASSRGQGQNTEAFFGQGTRLTVV.